These 25 T cell receptor beta chains came from one sample sequenced in a study of blood T cell repertoires in COVID-19. Assay used: immunoSEQ multiplex PCR; TCRdb lists only in-frame clones, some missing. The sample lists some 320,000 clones; over 85% were seen once. Sequencing input: PBMCs or T cells enriched from blood (not recorded which). These receptors originate from a man aged 55-75 years who had recovered from COVID-19.

This clone came up once. The V call is TRBV7-2, the J call TRBJ2-1, with 10 bases matching TRBD2. Germline assignment: CDR1 SGHTA and CDR2 FQGNSA. The CDR3 spans 16 residues. Trimming removed 3 bases from V and 7 bases from J; junction bases left unmatched: 9. The CDR3 spells CASSFLSGGALNEQFF. The CDR3 DNA sequence: TGTGCCAGCAGCTTCTTAAGCGGGGGGGCCTTGAATGAGCAGTTCTTC.

The chain recombines TRBV5-1 with TRBJ2-1; D uncertain. This CDR3 contains 15 residues. V lost 0 bases, J lost 0 bases, and 7 bases lay in between. Per germline, CDR1 SGHRS and CDR2 YFSETQ. The chain's CDR3 is CASSLGWSSYNEQFF. CDR3 in DNA: TGCGCCAGCAGCTTGGGGTGGAGCTCCTACAATGAGCAGTTCTTC. Full variable domain (remainder filled in from reference TRBV5-1 and TRBJ2-1): KAGVTQTPRYLIKTRGQQVTLSCSPISGHRSVSWYQQTPGQGLQFLFEYFSETQRNKGNFPGRFSGRQFSNSRSEMNVSTLELGDSALYLCASSLGWSSYNEQFFGPGTRLTVL.

This clone was recorded only once. This chain uses TRBV2 with TRBJ1-1; weak D call: TRBD1 (6 bases). Germline CDR1 SNHLY, CDR2 FYNNEI. The V end lost 6 bases, the J end lost 4 bases, and 12 bases lay between the germline ends. The CDR3 consists of 13 residues. CDR3 protein: CASSNREGTEAFF. Written as DNA, the CDR3 is TGTGCCAGCAGCAACAGGGAGGGCACTGAAGCTTTCTTT.

This clone has just a few counts. CDR3 sequence: CASRPGTGTDEQFF. The DNA of the CDR3 is TGTGCCAGCAGACCCGGGACAGGGACGGATGAGCAGTTCTTC. The V call is TRBV6-4, the J call TRBJ2-1, with 9 bases fitting TRBD1. The CDR3 has 14 residues. J gave up 8 bases and V 6 bases, and 8 bases lay outside the gene matches. In germline, CDR1 is MRHNA, CDR2 SNTAGT.

V and J are TRBV19 and TRBJ1-5, with 7 bases that match TRBD1. The V segment lost 8 bases and the J segment 3 bases; nucleotides outside the gene matches: 13. The CDR3 has 16 residues. CDR1 and CDR2 (germline): LNHDA, SQIVND (reference sequence). CDR3 amino acids: CASGRFGTEANQPQHF. Here the CDR3 DNA reads TGTGCCAGTGGGAGATTTGGGACAGAGGCCAATCAGCCCCAGCATTTT. Combining the CDR3 with reference TRBV19 and TRBJ1-5 gives the whole variable domain DGGITQSPKYLFRKEGQNVTLSCEQNLNHDAMYWYRQDPGQGLRLIYYSQIVNDFQKGDIAEGYSVSREKKESFPLTVTSAQKNPTAFYLCASGRFGTEANQPQHFGDGTRLSIL.

The chain links TRBV30 to TRBJ1-5; TRBD1 agrees at 10 bases. The CDR3 loop spans 15 amino acids. Germline assignment: CDR1 GTSNPN and CDR2 SVGIG (reference sequence). V shed 1 base and J 8 bases; nucleotides not matched to a gene: 8. As DNA, the CDR3 is TGTGCCTGGAGTGGTCGACAGGGGGCTTTGGAGCCCCAGCATTTT. This encodes CAWSGRQGALEPQHF.

V usage is TRBV5-1 and J usage is TRBJ2-5, with a possible D match to TRBD1 (6 bases). The CDR3 runs 14 residues. With 3 bases removed from V and 1 base from J, the gap between germline ends came to 10 bases. Germline V CDR1 and CDR2: SGHRS, YFSETQ. This chain's CDR3 is CASSSWTAQETQYF. The CDR3 nucleotides are TGCGCCAGCAGCTCCTGGACAGCCCAAGAGACCCAGTACTTC.

The chain combines TRBV18 with TRBJ2-7; 7 nucleotides match TRBD1. Germline values: CDR1 KGHSH, CDR2 LQKENI. CDR3 length: 15 residues. J lost 0 bases, V lost 5 bases, and 7 bases had no gene match. The CDR3 nucleotides read TGTGCCAGCTCAACCAATGGACAGGCCTCCTACGAGCAGTACTTC. As protein: CASSTNGQASYEQYF.

The chain couples TRBV5-1 to TRBJ2-3; TRBD1 matches 10 bases. V lost 5 bases and J lost 3; bases outside the gene matches: 6. The germline CDR1 and CDR2 sequences are SGHRS and YFSETQ. The CDR3 is 15 amino acids. The DNA of the CDR3 is TGCGCCAGCAGACGACAGGGGGCGCTGACAGATACGCAGTATTTT. Its protein is CASRRQGALTDTQYF.

This chain uses TRBV19 with TRBJ1-4, with TRBD1 identical over 8 bases. CDR3 length: 14 residues. Germline CDR1 and CDR2: LNHDA and SQIVND (reference sequence). J gave up 11 bases and V 7 bases, and 12 bases lay outside the gene matches. The CDR3 DNA reads TGTGCCAGTACCCCAGGCAGGGGGCGCGGGAAACTGTTTTTT. Its protein is CASTPGRGRGKLFF.

This sequence joins TRBV7-9 and TRBJ1-5; 7 bases are a match to TRBD1. CDR3 size: 14 residues. Per the germline V gene, CDR1 is SEHNR and CDR2 is FQNEAQ (reference sequence). Germline trimming cut 5 bases from V and 5 bases from J; bases unmatched to any gene: 6. CDR3 DNA sequence: TGTGCCAGCAGCCCGCTCGACAGGGATCAGCCCCAGCATTTT. Translation: CASSPLDRDQPQHF.

The chain employs TRBV6-5 and TRBJ2-7, with 10 bases lining up with TRBD1. Germline loops: CDR1 MNHEY, CDR2 SVGAGI. V lost 6 bases and J lost 3; bases outside the gene matches: 8. CDR3 length equals 15 residues. The CDR3 sequence: CASSVPRTGGYEQYF. In DNA form, the CDR3 reads TGTGCCAGCAGCGTCCCGAGGACAGGGGGCTACGAGCAGTACTTC.

The chain couples TRBV27 to TRBJ1-1; 7 bases map to TRBD1. This CDR3 region has 15 residues. The V segment lost 6 bases and the J segment 8 bases; nucleotides outside the gene matches: 15. CDR1 is MNHEY and CDR2 is SMNVEV in the germline V gene (reference sequence). CDR3 sequence: CASRTGYSVLGEAFF. Here the CDR3 DNA reads TGTGCCAGCAGGACAGGGTATTCGGTTCTAGGGGAAGCTTTCTTT.

The chain carries TRBV27 and TRBJ2-7; 8 bases line up with TRBD2. CDR3 size: 14 residues. The trim removed 6 bases at V and 3 bases at J, leaving 7 bases unmatched. CDR1 and CDR2 (germline): MNHEY, SMNVEV (reference sequence). The DNA for the CDR3 is TGTGCCAGCAGACGACGGGGGGGCTACTACGAGCAGTACTTC. Translating it yields CASRRRGGYYEQYF.

The chain employs TRBV7-9 and TRBJ1-1; D is possibly TRBD1 (6 bases). Trimming pared 1 base from V and 5 bases from J, leaving 14 bases between. Per germline, CDR1 SEHNR and CDR2 FQNEAQ (reference sequence). This CDR3 has 15 amino acids. Here the CDR3 DNA reads TGTGCCAGCAGCTTAGTGGTGGGGGCGACAACTGAAGCTTTCTTT. Amino acid sequence: CASSLVVGATTEAFF.

The CDR3 reads CASSGQGLAQPQHF. The CDR3 DNA sequence: TGTGCCAGTAGTGGACAGGGGCTGGCTCAGCCCCAGCATTTT. This chain joins TRBV19 and TRBJ1-5; 9 nucleotides align to TRBD1. After removal of 5 bases from V and 6 bases from J, the junction contained 5 bases not matched to a gene. The CDR3 is made up of 14 amino acids. In germline, CDR1 is LNHDA, CDR2 SQIVND (reference sequence).

This clone has just one count. This chain connects TRBV5-1 to TRBJ2-7, with D possibly being TRBD1 (5 bases). The ends were cut back, 0 bases at V and 6 bases at J, with 7 bases in the middle. Germline V CDR1 and CDR2: SGHRS, YFSETQ. The CDR3 extends over 12 amino acids. CDR3 sequence reads: CASSLGRGEQYF. The CDR3 region has the DNA TGCGCCAGCAGCTTGGGTAGGGGCGAGCAGTACTTC.

The chain combines TRBV7-8 with TRBJ2-3, with 10 bases that match TRBD2. The CDR3 is 16 amino acids. V shed 1 base and J 6 bases; nucleotides not matched to a gene: 7. In germline, CDR1 is SGHVS, CDR2 FQNEAQ. The CDR3 DNA reads TGTGCCAGCAGCTTAGGAAGCGGGAGGGCCTTCGATACGCAGTATTTT. It yields the protein CASSLGSGRAFDTQYF.

The V and J genes are TRBV2 and TRBJ1-6; a weak D match, TRBD1 (5 bases). V was shortened by 7 bases and J by 7 bases, with 17 bases between the two germline ends. Germline CDR1 is SNHLY and CDR2 is FYNNEI. This CDR3 has 15 residues. The CDR3 region has the DNA TGTGCCAGCACCGGGGGTCGGGGAGGAAATTCACCCCTCCACTTT. It translates to CASTGGRGGNSPLHF. Looking up the rest from reference TRBV2 and TRBJ1-6 gives the full variable domain: EPEVTQTPSHQVTQMGQEVILRCVPISNHLYFYWYRQILGQKVEFLVSFYNNEISEKSEIFDDQFSVERPDGSNFTLKIRSTKLEDSAMYFCASTGGRGGNSPLHFGNGTRLTVT.

V is TRBV24-1 and J is TRBJ1-2; D is unresolved. V was cut by 7 bases and J by 0 bases, with 8 bases left in between. CDR3 length equals 13 residues. CDR1 and CDR2 (germline): KGHDR, SFDVKD. CDR3 in amino acids: CATSELANYGYTF. Written as DNA, the CDR3 is TGTGCCACCAGCGAGCTGGCTAACTATGGCTACACCTTC.

V is TRBV15 and J is TRBJ2-1; 8 nucleotides line up with TRBD2. The CDR3 spans 16 residues. V trimming: 1 base; J trimming: 6 bases; junction bases outside the gene matches: 8. CDR1 and CDR2 from the germline V gene are LNHNV and YYDKDF (reference sequence). CDR3 bases: TGTGCCACCAGCAGAGGCGGACTAGCAAGTTCCAATGAGCAGTTCTTC. It is translated as CATSRGGLASSNEQFF.

The chain has TRBV15 and TRBJ1-4; 8 bases line up with TRBD1. The V segment lost 4 bases and the J segment 3 bases; nucleotides outside the gene matches: 10. The germline gives CDR1 LNHNV, CDR2 YYDKDF (reference sequence). The CDR3 is made up of 17 amino acids. The CDR3 DNA reads as TGTGCCACCAGCAAGTGGACAGGGATACGGCCTAATGAAAAACTGTTTTTT. Its protein product is CATSKWTGIRPNEKLFF.

There are a few counts of this clone. The V gene is TRBV11-2, the J gene TRBJ2-7, with D unresolved. Germline assignment: CDR1 SGHAT and CDR2 FQNNGV. V lost 5 bases, J lost 3 bases, and 8 bases lay in between. This CDR3 comprises 12 residues. The CDR3 DNA is TGTGCCAGCAGCGGTGGCAGCTACGAGCAGTACTTC. Translating gives CASSGGSYEQYF.

In DNA form, the CDR3 reads TGTGCCAGCAGCTTGGGCCGGGCAGGGGGAGAGACCCAGTACTTC. Protein: CASSLGRAGGETQYF. The V gene is TRBV5-5, the J gene TRBJ2-5; 7 nucleotides line up with TRBD1. CDR1 SGHKS and CDR2 YYEKEE come from the germline V gene (reference sequence). CDR3 size: 15 residues. Germline trimming cut 0 bases from V and 4 bases from J; bases unmatched to any gene: 6.

V and J are TRBV7-6 and TRBJ2-7; a weak D match, TRBD1 (6 bases). The V gene lost 1 base and the J gene lost 3 bases, with 22 bases spanning the gap. Germline CDR1 and CDR2: SGHVS and FNYEAQ. The CDR3 has 18 amino acids. The CDR3 loop reads CASSLGRTEYAQDYEQYF. CDR3 nucleotides: TGTGCCAGCAGCTTAGGAAGGACAGAGTATGCCCAAGACTACGAGCAGTACTTC.